Each of the 21 T cell receptor beta chains below was sequenced from the same sample in a study of tumor and adjacent non-tumor tissue in lung cancer. The template was RNA from unsorted bulk tissue. This non-tumor lung sample came from over 3 cm beyond the tumor edge. A modified ARM-PCR protocol with three rounds of nested PCR amplified TCRbeta. Using its own MiXCR run on the multiplex PCR reads, TCRdb lists one record per CDR3 protein. The sample records more than 45,000 distinct CDR3 sequences, roughly 60% being singletons. The sample comprised distant non-tumor lung tissue. The receptors originated from a woman between 70 and 85 years old with non-small cell lung cancer.

The rearrangement links TRBV20-1 to TRBJ1-5; D is unresolved. From germline, CDR1 is DFQATT and CDR2 SNEGSKA (reference sequence). The CDR3 loop spans 17 amino acids. Trimming removed 3 bases at V and 3 bases at J, with 21 bases between. CDR3 sequence: CSARGESVSHLNQPQHF. CDR3 sequence (DNA): TGCAGTGCTAGGGGCGAGTCGGTGTCACACCTCAATCAGCCCCAGCATTTT.

This clonotype was recorded many times. The CDR3 nucleotides read TGTGCCATCGGACAGGACCTGAACACCGGGGAGCTGTTTTTT. Its translation: CAIGQDLNTGELFF. The gene calls are TRBV10-3 and TRBJ2-2; 7 bases are shared with TRBD1. The J segment lost 1 base and the V segment lost 8 bases, leaving 4 bases of the junction unmatched. The CDR3 length is 14 residues. Germline loops: CDR1 ENHRY, CDR2 SYGVKD.

The chain has TRBV7-9 and TRBJ2-1; 7 bases match TRBD2. CDR1 is SEHNR and CDR2 is FQNEAQ in the germline V gene (reference sequence). This CDR3 comprises 13 residues. This CDR3 reads CSTSYKGSGEQFF. The CDR3 nucleotides read TGTTCGACTAGCTACAAAGGGTCGGGTGAGCAGTTCTTC.

The J gene is TRBJ2-5, the V gene TRBV7-9; D perhaps matches TRBD1 (6 bases). V was trimmed by 5 bases and J by 2 bases, leaving 15 bases between them. The CDR3 loop spans 15 amino acids. CDR1 is SEHNR and CDR2 is FQNEAQ in the germline V gene (reference sequence). CDR3 residues: CASSPRYRDQETQYF. For the CDR3, the DNA is TGTGCCAGCAGCCCCCGGTACAGGGATCAAGAGACCCAGTACTTC.

In the case of this clonotype: The conserved phenylalanine or tryptophan normally closing the CDR3 is absent here, so this likely arose from a read error. This chain joins TRBV20-1 and TRBJ1-2; the D is unclear. Germline values: CDR1 DFQATT, CDR2 SNEGSKA (reference sequence). The CDR3 runs to 15 residues. The CDR3 loop is CSASKPGKPNCGYTS. The CDR3 DNA reads as TGCAGTGCTTCAAAGCCCGGGAAACCTAACTGTGGCTACACCTCC.

V gene TRBV11-2 combines with J gene TRBJ1-1; unclear D gene. The length of the CDR3 is 16 residues. V was pared by 4 bases and J by 8 bases, with 23 bases between. Germline CDR1 and CDR2: SGHAT and FQNNGV. The CDR3 loop reads CASSSHTLWQQREAFF. CDR3 in DNA: TGTGCCAGCAGCTCACACACATTGTGGCAACAACGGGAAGCTTTCTTT.

This chain connects TRBV11-1 to TRBJ1-2; no definite D call. The CDR3 sequence is 14 residues long. Trimming stripped 7 bases from V and 4 bases from J, with 16 bases between. Per the germline V gene, CDR1 is SGHAT and CDR2 is FQDESV (reference sequence). DNA of the CDR3: TGTGCCAGCACTCATTCGAGAGTTTGCTATGGCTACACCTTC. It encodes CASTHSRVCYGYTF.

A remark on this clonotype: The conserved final phenylalanine or tryptophan is absent from the CDR3, which likely points to a read error. The rearrangement joins TRBV28 to TRBJ1-2; D gene ambiguous. This CDR3 region has 15 residues. Germline V gene lookup returns CDR1 MDHEN and CDR2 SYDVKM. V was cut by 8 bases and J by 1 base, with 17 bases left in between. The CDR3 loop reads CASRSDTLINYGYTI. CDR3 DNA sequence: TGTGCCAGCCGTTCCGACACGTTAATTAACTATGGCTACACCATC.

Comments on this clonotype: The CDR3 ends on some other residue instead of the conserved phenylalanine or tryptophan, so this is likely a read error. This chain uses TRBV11-1 with TRBJ2-7; D might be TRBD2 (5 bases). Germline assignment: CDR1 SGHAT and CDR2 FQDESV (reference sequence). This CDR3 region has 15 residues. V was shortened by 6 bases and J by 0 bases, with 15 bases between the two germline ends. In nucleotides, the CDR3 is TGTGCCAGCAGTGATGTGCGGAGGTCCTCCTACGAGCAGTACCTC. This gives the protein CASSDVRRSSYEQYL.

For this clonotype: Given a much more abundant clone one base away, this may be a read error. The chain recombines TRBV2 with TRBJ1-1; possible D gene TRBD1, 5 bases. V lost 3 bases to trimming and J lost 9 bases, with 14 bases between them. In germline, CDR1 is SNHLY, CDR2 FYNNEI. The CDR3 totals 13 residues. The CDR3 DNA is TGTGCCAGCAGTGACCTTTCGGGGGTTCAAGCTTTCTTT. Translation gives CASSDLSGVQAFF.

As to this clonotype: A much larger clonotype is one base distant, so this may be a read error. Since no conserved phenylalanine or tryptophan closes the CDR3, a read error is the likely cause. V is TRBV4-1 and J is TRBJ2-7; 13 nucleotides agree with TRBD2. This CDR3 spans 15 amino acids. In germline, CDR1 is MGHRA, CDR2 YSYEKL. V was pared by 4 bases and J by 2 bases, with 2 bases of the junction left unmatched. In DNA form, the CDR3 reads TGCGCCAGCAGCCTGGGACTAGCGGGGACCTACGAGCAGTACCTC. This codes for CASSLGLAGTYEQYL.

The gene calls are TRBV7-2 and TRBJ2-1, with 9 bases aligning to TRBD2. V dropped 1 base and J dropped 5; count of bases not matched to a gene: 6. This CDR3 has 16 amino acids. Germline assignment: CDR1 SGHTA and CDR2 FQGNSA. The CDR3 region is CASSLEGTSTHNEQFF. CDR3 nucleotides: TGTGCCAGCAGCTTAGAAGGGACTAGCACCCACAATGAGCAGTTCTTC.

This clonotype has just a few counts. The chain couples TRBV20-1 to TRBJ1-1, with D uncertain. This CDR3 has 16 residues. V lost 0 bases to trimming and J lost 2 bases, with 16 bases between them. CDR1 DFQATT and CDR2 SNEGSKA come from the germline V gene (reference sequence). CDR3 protein: CSARDPVRRANTEAFF. CDR3 DNA sequence: TGCAGTGCTAGAGATCCGGTGCGGCGGGCAAACACTGAAGCTTTCTTT.

On this clonotype itself: One end of the junction varies from germline; a read error may be responsible. V usage is TRBV29-1 and J usage is TRBJ2-2; no clear D. CDR3 length equals 15 residues. Germline lookup yields CDR1 SQVTM and CDR2 ANQGSEA. The CDR3 sequence is CSALGSVENTGELFF. CDR3 sequence (DNA): TGCAGCGCCCTTGGCAGCGTAGAGAACACTGGGGAGCTGTTTTTT.

To note about this clonotype: Sequence at one end of the junction differs from germline and may be a read error. This chain joins TRBV29-1 and TRBJ2-3, with 9 bases lining up with TRBD1. The CDR3 has 14 amino acids. Germline CDR1 and CDR2: SQVTM and ANQGSEA. The CDR3 DNA reads TGCTGCGTTCCCGGGACAGGGCAAACAGATACGCAGTATTTT. This codes for CCVPGTGQTDTQYF.

In its sample, this clonotype was seen a few times. This chain connects TRBV6-2 or TRBV6-3 to TRBJ2-5, with 7 nucleotides matching TRBD1. Trimming at V came to 6 bases and at J to 5 bases, leaving 9 bases not matched to a gene. This CDR3 spans 14 amino acids. Germline-derived CDR1 and CDR2 are MNHEY and SVGEGT. The CDR3 sequence is CASRPARGTETQYF. The CDR3 DNA reads TGTGCCAGCAGGCCCGCCAGGGGGACGGAGACCCAGTACTTC.

The chain has TRBV29-1 and TRBJ2-1, with no clear D. Trimming left V 3 bases short and J 5 bases short, with 11 bases between. Germline V gene lookup returns CDR1 SQVTM and CDR2 ANQGSEA. The CDR3 contains 13 residues. The chain's CDR3 is CSVEAVSHNEQFF. In nucleotides, the CDR3 is TGCAGCGTTGAGGCGGTAAGCCACAATGAGCAGTTCTTC.

Regarding this clonotype: Without the conserved terminal phenylalanine or tryptophan, this CDR3 likely stems from a read error. The DNA is left out, because the CDR3 cannot be placed on it with certainty; the CDR3 is given as TCRdb lists it. This chain links TRBV30 with TRBJ1-1. The V gene's germline CDR1 is GTSNPN and CDR2 SVGIG (reference sequence). The CDR3 has 15 amino acids, counting both end residues. The CDR3 spells CAWSVGVGKATGALY.

This clonotype was recorded many times. This rearrangement joins TRBV20-1 to TRBJ2-7; TRBD2 matches at 8 bases. The V gene end was trimmed by 3 bases and the J gene end by 0 bases; junction bases not matched to a gene: 1. The CDR3 spans 13 residues. Germline V gives CDR1 DFQATT, CDR2 SNEGSKA (reference sequence). CDR3 sequence reads: CSASREGSYEQYF. CDR3 nucleotide sequence: TGCAGTGCTAGCCGGGAGGGCTCCTACGAGCAGTACTTC.

Concerning this clonotype itself: The CDR3 carries no conserved terminal phenylalanine or tryptophan, so it likely arises from a read error. The rearrangement joins TRBV4-1 to TRBJ1-1; 10 bases are shared with TRBD1. Looked up from germline, CDR1 is MGHRA and CDR2 is YSYEKL. The CDR3 contains 15 residues. The CDR3 spells CGSSQDRGRLTEAFL. The DNA of the CDR3 is TGCGGCAGCAGCCAAGACAGGGGGCGATTGACTGAAGCTTTCCTT.

About this clonotype: Compared with germline, one end of the junction differs, possibly owing to a read error. This chain joins TRBV28 and TRBJ2-2; 7 nucleotides line up with TRBD2. Germline assignment: CDR1 MDHEN and CDR2 SYDVKM. The CDR3 runs 16 residues. This chain's CDR3 is CASSRGSIANTGKLFF. CDR3 nucleotide sequence: TGTGCCAGCTCTCGCGGGAGCATAGCAAACACCGGGAAGCTGTTTTTT.